This T cell receptor (beta chain) is from a study of control samples from healthy donors and cancer patients. Profiled with immunoSEQ multiplex PCR; TCRdb holds only in-frame clones, not every one. The sample has around 120,000 clones, 88% seen once. CDR1 is MNHEY and CDR2 is SVGEGT in the germline V gene. Between the trimmed V and J ends, which lost 5 bases and 9 bases, there was a span of 11 bases. The CDR3 length is 12 residues. This clone was observed a handful of times. The sequenced material came from blood. V usage is TRBV6-2 or TRBV6-3 and J usage is TRBJ2-1; D call uncertain. This clonotype was obtained from a woman aged 70 to 79 in good health. Here the CDR3 DNA reads TGTGCCAGCAGTCGCCCATTTGGTGAGCAGTTCTTC. Translated: CASSRPFGEQFF.